This T cell receptor beta chain was sequenced during a study of shared clonotypes between healthy human individuals. Study at large: Plates per donor: three CD4 naive, three CD4 memory, two CD8 naive, one CD8 memory. Findings and caveats of the study: Clonotype sharing across a few donors was observed for around 5% of naive CD4 clonotypes. Memory subsets had estimated richness that was generally smaller than that of naive subsets.

V lost 0 bases, J lost 8 bases, and 11 bases lay in between. The CDR3 contains 14 residues. Germline CDR1 SGHDN, CDR2 FVKESK. A remark on this clone: Its antigen is as yet unknown.

Every subset's genomic DNA went evenly onto several immunoSEQ plates. The repertoire was sequenced with immunoSEQ multiplex PCR; TCRdb's copy has only in-frame clones and lacks some. In the table there are almost 750,000 clones, roughly 72% of which are singletons. The sequence derives from a woman in her twenties or thirties in good health. The source material was memory CD4+ T cells sorted from blood. Subset denoted: CD45RA-negative fraction. The rearrangement links TRBV14 to TRBJ2-1, with unresolved D. As DNA, the CDR3 is TGTGCCAGCAGCCAAGATCTGCTCTCCTATGAGCAGTTCTTC. It encodes CASSQDLLSYEQFF.